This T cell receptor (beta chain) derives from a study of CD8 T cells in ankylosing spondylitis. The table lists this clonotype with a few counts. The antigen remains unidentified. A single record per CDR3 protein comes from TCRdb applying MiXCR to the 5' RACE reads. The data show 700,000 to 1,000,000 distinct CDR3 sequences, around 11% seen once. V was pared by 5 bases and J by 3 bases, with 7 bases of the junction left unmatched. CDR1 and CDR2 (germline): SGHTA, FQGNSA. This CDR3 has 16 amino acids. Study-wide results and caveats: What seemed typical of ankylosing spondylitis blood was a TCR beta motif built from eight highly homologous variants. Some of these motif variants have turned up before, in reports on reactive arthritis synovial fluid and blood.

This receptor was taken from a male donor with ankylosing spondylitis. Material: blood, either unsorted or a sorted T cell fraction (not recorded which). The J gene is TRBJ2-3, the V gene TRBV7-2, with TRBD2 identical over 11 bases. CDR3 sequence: CASSTRLAGITDTQYF. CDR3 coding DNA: TGTGCCAGCAGCACCCGACTAGCGGGAATTACAGATACGCAGTATTTT.